This TCR beta chain was documented in a study of tissue T cells after allogeneic stem cell transplantation. Here immunoSEQ multiplex PCR was the method, and the copy in TCRdb shows in-frame clones only, minus some. The table lists thousands of clones, roughly 63% of them singletons, with 15% to 20% in the top ten. This CDR3 contains 12 residues. Germline loops: CDR1 MNHEY, CDR2 SVGAGI. V was clipped by 6 bases and J by 11 bases, with 11 bases between them. The chain couples TRBV6-5 to TRBJ1-6; a possible D gene is TRBD1 (5 bases). Sequencing was performed on tissue from the esophagus, taken at autopsy. This receptor was identified in a female donor older than 55 with lung cancer. The CDR3 here is CASRAGTAPLHF. For the CDR3, the DNA is TGTGCCAGCAGAGCCGGGACGGCACCCCTCCACTTT.